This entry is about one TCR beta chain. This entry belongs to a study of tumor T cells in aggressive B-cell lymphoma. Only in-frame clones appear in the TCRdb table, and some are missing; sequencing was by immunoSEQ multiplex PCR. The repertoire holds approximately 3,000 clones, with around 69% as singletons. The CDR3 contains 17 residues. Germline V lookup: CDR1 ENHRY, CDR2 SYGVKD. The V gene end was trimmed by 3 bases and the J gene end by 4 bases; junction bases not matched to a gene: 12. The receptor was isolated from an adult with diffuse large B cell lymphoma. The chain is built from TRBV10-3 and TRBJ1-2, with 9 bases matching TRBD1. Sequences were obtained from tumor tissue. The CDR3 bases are TGTGCCATCAGTGACCTACCAGACAGGGGGGTACCCTATGGCTACACCTTC. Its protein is CAISDLPDRGVPYGYTF.